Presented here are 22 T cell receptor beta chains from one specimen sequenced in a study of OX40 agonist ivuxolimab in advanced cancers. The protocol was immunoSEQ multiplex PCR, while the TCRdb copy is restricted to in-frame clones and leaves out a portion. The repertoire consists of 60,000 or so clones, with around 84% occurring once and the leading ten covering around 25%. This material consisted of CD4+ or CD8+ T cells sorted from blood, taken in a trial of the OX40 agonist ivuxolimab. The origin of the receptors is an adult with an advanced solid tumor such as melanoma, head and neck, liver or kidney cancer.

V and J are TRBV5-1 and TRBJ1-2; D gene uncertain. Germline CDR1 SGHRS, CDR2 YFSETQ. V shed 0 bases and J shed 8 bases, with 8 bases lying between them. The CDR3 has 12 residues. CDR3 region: CASSLDLGGYTF. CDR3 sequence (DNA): TGCGCCAGCAGCTTGGACCTTGGAGGCTACACCTTC.

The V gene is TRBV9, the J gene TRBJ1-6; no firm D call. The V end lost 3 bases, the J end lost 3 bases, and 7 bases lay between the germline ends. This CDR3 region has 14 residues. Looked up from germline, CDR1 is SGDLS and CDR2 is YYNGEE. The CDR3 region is CASSAGNYNSPLHF. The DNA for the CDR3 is TGTGCCAGCAGCGCCGGGAACTATAATTCACCCCTCCACTTT. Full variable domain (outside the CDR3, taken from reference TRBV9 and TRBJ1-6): DSGVTQTPKHLITATGQRVTLRCSPRSGDLSVYWYQQSLDQGLQFLIQYYNGEERAKGNILERFSAQQFPDLHSELNLSSLELGDSALYFCASSAGNYNSPLHFGNGTRLTVT.

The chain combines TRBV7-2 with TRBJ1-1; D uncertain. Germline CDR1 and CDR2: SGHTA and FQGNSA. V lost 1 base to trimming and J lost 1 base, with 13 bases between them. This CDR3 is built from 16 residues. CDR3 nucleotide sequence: TGTGCCAGCAGCTTAGGAGGAGGTCGGGAGAACACTGAAGCTTTCTTT. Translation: CASSLGGGRENTEAFF.

The CDR3 DNA follows: TGTGCCAGCAGCTTAAAAGGGCGCAATTCACCCCTCCACTTT. Translation gives CASSLKGRNSPLHF. The chain is built from TRBV11-2 and TRBJ1-6; no clear D gene. The V gene lost 2 bases and the J gene lost 7 bases, with 9 bases spanning the gap. This CDR3 spans 14 amino acids. Germline V lookup: CDR1 SGHAT, CDR2 FQNNGV.

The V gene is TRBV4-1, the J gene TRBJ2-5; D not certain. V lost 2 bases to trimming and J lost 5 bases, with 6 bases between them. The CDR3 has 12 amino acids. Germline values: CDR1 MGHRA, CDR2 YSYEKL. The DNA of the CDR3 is TGCGCCAGCAGCCAACTACCGGAGACCCAGTACTTC. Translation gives CASSQLPETQYF.

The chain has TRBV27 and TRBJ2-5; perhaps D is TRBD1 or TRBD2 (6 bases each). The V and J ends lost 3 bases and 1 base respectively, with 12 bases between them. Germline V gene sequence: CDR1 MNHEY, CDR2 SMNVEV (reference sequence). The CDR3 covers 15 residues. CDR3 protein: CASSFDGGGQETQYF. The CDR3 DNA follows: TGTGCCAGCAGTTTCGACGGGGGCGGCCAAGAGACCCAGTACTTC.

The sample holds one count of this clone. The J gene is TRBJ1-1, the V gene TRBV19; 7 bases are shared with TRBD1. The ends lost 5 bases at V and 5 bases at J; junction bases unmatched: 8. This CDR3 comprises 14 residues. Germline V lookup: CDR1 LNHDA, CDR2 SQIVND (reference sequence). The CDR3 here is CASSPRQGVTEAFF. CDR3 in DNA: TGTGCCAGTAGTCCCCGACAGGGAGTGACTGAAGCTTTCTTT.

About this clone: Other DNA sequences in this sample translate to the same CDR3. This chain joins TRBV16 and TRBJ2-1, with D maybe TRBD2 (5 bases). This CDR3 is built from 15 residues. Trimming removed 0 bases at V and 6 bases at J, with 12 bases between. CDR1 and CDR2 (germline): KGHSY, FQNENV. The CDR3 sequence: CASSQSVWRSNEQFF. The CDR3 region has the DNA TGTGCCAGCAGCCAATCGGTTTGGAGGTCCAATGAGCAGTTCTTC. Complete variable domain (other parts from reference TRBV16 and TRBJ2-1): GEEVAQTPKHLVRGEGQKAKLYCAPIKGHSYVFWYQQVLKNEFKFLISFQNENVFDETGMPKERFSAKCLPNSPCSLEIQATKLEDSAVYFCASSQSVWRSNEQFFGPGTRLTVL.

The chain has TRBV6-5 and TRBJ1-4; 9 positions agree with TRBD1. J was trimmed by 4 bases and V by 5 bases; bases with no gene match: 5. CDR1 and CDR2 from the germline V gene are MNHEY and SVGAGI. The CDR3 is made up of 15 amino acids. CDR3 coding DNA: TGTGCCAGCAGTCGACAGGGGGATTTTAATGAAAAACTGTTTTTT. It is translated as CASSRQGDFNEKLFF.

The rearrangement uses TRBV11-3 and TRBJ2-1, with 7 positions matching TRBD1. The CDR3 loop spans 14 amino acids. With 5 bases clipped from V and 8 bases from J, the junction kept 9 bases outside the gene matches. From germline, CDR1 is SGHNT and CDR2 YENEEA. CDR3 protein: CASSPSGTVDEQFF. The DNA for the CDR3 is TGTGCCAGCAGCCCTTCTGGGACAGTAGATGAGCAGTTCTTC.

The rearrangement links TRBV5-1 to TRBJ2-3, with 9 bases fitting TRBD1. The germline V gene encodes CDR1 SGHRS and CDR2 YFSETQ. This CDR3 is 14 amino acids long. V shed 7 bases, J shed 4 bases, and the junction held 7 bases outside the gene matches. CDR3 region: CASQGTGRSDTQYF. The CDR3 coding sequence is TGCGCCAGCCAGGGGACAGGGCGGTCAGATACGCAGTATTTT. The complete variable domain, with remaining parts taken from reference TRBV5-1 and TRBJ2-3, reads KAGVTQTPRYLIKTRGQQVTLSCSPISGHRSVSWYQQTPGQGLQFLFEYFSETQRNKGNFPGRFSGRQFSNSRSEMNVSTLELGDSALYLCASQGTGRSDTQYFGPGTRLTVL.

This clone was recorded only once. CDR3 sequence: CASMQIFSNQPQHF. CDR3 DNA: TGTGCCAGTATGCAGATCTTTAGCAATCAGCCCCAGCATTTT. V gene TRBV19 combines with J gene TRBJ1-5; the D is unclear. This CDR3 has 14 residues. V gave up 7 bases and J gave up 0 bases, with 10 bases separating them. Germline CDR1 reads LNHDA; CDR2 reads SQIVND (reference sequence).

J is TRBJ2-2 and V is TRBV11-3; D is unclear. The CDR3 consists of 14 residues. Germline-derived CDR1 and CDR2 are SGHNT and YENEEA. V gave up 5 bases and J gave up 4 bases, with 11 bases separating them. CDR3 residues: CASSPPWGTGELFF. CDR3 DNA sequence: TGTGCCAGCAGCCCGCCGTGGGGCACCGGGGAGCTGTTTTTT.

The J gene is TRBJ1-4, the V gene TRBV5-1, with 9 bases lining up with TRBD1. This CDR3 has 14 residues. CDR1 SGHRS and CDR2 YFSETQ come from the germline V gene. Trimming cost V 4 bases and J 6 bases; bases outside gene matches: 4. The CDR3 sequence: CASSTDRGDEKLFF. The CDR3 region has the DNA TGCGCCAGCAGCACGGACAGGGGAGATGAAAAACTGTTTTTT.

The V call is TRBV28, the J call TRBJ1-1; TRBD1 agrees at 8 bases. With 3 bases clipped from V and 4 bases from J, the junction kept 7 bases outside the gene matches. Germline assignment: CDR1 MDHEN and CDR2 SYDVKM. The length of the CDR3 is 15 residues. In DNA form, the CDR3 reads TGTGCCAGCAGTTTGGCAGGACAGGGAAGCACTGAAGCTTTCTTT. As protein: CASSLAGQGSTEAFF.

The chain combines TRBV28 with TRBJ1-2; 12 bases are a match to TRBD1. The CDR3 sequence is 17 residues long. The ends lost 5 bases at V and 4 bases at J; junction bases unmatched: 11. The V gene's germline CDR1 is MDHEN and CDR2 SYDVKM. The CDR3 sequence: CASSPGTGGVSSYGYTF. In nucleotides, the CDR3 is TGTGCCAGCAGTCCCGGGACAGGGGGCGTTTCGAGCTATGGCTACACCTTC.

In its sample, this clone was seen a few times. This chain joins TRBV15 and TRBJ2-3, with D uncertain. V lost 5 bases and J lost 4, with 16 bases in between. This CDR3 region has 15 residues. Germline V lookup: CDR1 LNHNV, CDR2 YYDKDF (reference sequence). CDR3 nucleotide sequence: TGTGCCACCAGCGCGGTAATCGCCCATTCAGATACGCAGTATTTT. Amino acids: CATSAVIAHSDTQYF.

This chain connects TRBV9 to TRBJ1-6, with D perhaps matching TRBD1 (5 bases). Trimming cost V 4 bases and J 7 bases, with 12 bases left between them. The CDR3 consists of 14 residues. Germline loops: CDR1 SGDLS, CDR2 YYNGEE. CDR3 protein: CASSPGHVNSPLHF. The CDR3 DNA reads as TGTGCCAGCAGCCCAGGACATGTCAATTCACCCCTCCACTTT.

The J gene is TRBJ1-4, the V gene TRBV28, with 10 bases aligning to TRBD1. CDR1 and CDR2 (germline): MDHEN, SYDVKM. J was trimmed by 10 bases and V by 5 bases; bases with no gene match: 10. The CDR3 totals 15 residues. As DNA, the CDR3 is TGTGCCAGCAGTGACAGGGGGCAGCGGTCTGTAAAACTGTTTTTT. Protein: CASSDRGQRSVKLFF. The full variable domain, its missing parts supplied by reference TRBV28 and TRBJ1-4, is DVKVTQSSRYLVKRTGEKVFLECVQDMDHENMFWYRQDPGLGLRLIYFSYDVKMKEKGDIPEGYSVSREKKERFSLILESASTNQTSMYLCASSDRGQRSVKLFFGSGTQLSVL.

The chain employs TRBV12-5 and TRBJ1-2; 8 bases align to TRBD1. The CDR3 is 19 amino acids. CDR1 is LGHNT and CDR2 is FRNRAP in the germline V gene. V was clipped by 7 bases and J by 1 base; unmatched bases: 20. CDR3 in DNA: TGTGCTAGTGCCCTCTCGAACCGGGACAGGAGTCATGTTAACTATGGCTACACCTTC. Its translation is CASALSNRDRSHVNYGYTF. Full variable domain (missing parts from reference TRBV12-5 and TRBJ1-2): DARVTQTPRHKVTEMGQEVTMRCQPILGHNTVFWYRQTMMQGLELLAYFRNRAPLDDSGMPKDRFSAEMPDATLATLKIQPSEPRDSAVYFCASALSNRDRSHVNYGYTFGSGTRLTVV.

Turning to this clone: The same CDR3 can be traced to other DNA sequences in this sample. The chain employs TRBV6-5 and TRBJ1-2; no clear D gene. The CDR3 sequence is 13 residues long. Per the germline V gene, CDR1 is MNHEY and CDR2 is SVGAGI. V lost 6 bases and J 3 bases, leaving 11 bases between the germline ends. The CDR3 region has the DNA TGTGCCAGCAGCCGAGGAAGCGACTATGGCTACACCTTC. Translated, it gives CASSRGSDYGYTF.

DNA for the CDR3: TGTGCCAGCAGTGCAACCGGACAGGGCACCTTGGTCTACACCTTC. It codes for CASSATGQGTLVYTF. This rearrangement joins TRBV5-6 to TRBJ1-2; TRBD1 aligns across 8 bases. In germline, CDR1 is SGHDT, CDR2 YYEEEE. This CDR3 is built from 15 residues. V was clipped by 5 bases and J by 10 bases; unmatched bases: 16.